These 9 T cell receptor beta chains originate from one sample sequenced in a study of blood T cell repertoires in COVID-19. Method: immunoSEQ multiplex PCR; TCRdb's copy keeps in-frame clones and lacks some. The table records 130,000 to 150,000 clones, 84% of them present only once. The sequenced sample was peripheral blood. Receptor source: a woman older than 75 in a cohort sampled during active or convalescent COVID-19.

This rearrangement joins TRBV7-6 to TRBJ1-2, with a tentative D call TRBD1 (6 bases). The CDR3 spans 14 residues. V shed 2 bases and J shed 8 bases, with 15 bases lying between them. Germline CDR1 and CDR2: SGHVS and FNYEAQ. CDR3 protein: CASSLTRGSSGYTF. Written as DNA, the CDR3 is TGTGCCAGCAGCTTAACCAGGGGTTCTTCGGGCTACACCTTC.

This clone came up once. V gene TRBV5-1 combines with J gene TRBJ2-5; D is perhaps TRBD2 (6 bases). CDR3 length: 14 residues. V lost 0 bases and J 6 bases, leaving 12 bases between the germline ends. Germline V lookup: CDR1 SGHRS, CDR2 YFSETQ. Here the CDR3 reads CASSLAGGAQTQYF. CDR3 in DNA: TGCGCCAGCAGCTTGGCCGGAGGGGCTCAGACCCAGTACTTC.

In this sample, this clone turned up a few times. This chain connects TRBV4-2 to TRBJ1-1; 7 bases are a match to TRBD1. V was clipped by 0 bases and J by 9 bases; unmatched bases: 16. The CDR3 spans 17 residues. Germline values: CDR1 LGHNA, CDR2 YNFKEQ. The CDR3 nucleotides read TGTGCCAGCAGCCAAGATGACAGGGTAGAGACCCTTGATAAAGCTTTCTTT. Protein product: CASSQDDRVETLDKAFF.

This clone occurred a few times. The rearrangement links TRBV28 to TRBJ1-5, with TRBD1 matching over 9 bases. This CDR3 comprises 17 residues. Germline V gives CDR1 MDHEN, CDR2 SYDVKM. The V segment lost 5 bases and the J segment 1 base; nucleotides outside the gene matches: 9. CDR3 in amino acids: CASSILGQGTSNQPQHF. The CDR3 DNA reads as TGTGCCAGCAGTATCTTAGGACAGGGGACGAGCAATCAGCCCCAGCATTTT.

The V and J genes are TRBV7-2 and TRBJ2-4; D might be TRBD2 (5 bases). Germline V lookup: CDR1 SGHTA, CDR2 FQGNSA. V gave up 4 bases and J gave up 0 bases, with 7 bases separating them. This CDR3 has 14 amino acids. The CDR3 region has the DNA TGTGCCAGCAGCTCAGGACTAGCCAAAAACATTCAGTACTTC. Translating gives CASSSGLAKNIQYF.

This chain joins TRBV5-8 and TRBJ2-6, with 7 bases matching TRBD2. CDR3 size: 17 residues. The V and J ends lost 6 bases and 1 base, in that order; junction bases with no gene match: 10. CDR1 SGHTS and CDR2 YDEGEE come from the germline V gene. CDR3 bases: TGTGCCAGCAAGTGGGGGGGAGGGAAATCTGGGGCCAACGTCCTGACTTTC. This sequence encodes CASKWGGGKSGANVLTF.

The chain carries TRBV3-1 (or the pseudogene TRBV3-2) and TRBJ1-3; D not resolved. The germline V gene encodes CDR1 LGHDT and CDR2 YNNKEL (reference sequence). V was cut by 1 base and J by 8 bases, with 15 bases left in between. CDR3 size: 15 residues. The CDR3 nucleotides read TGTGCCAGCAGCCAAGTCACTCAGACCGGGTACACCATATATTTT. As protein: CASSQVTQTGYTIYF.

The chain uses TRBV5-6 and TRBJ2-3, with a weak D call TRBD1 (5 bases). The V gene's germline CDR1 is SGHDT and CDR2 YYEEEE. The CDR3 totals 14 residues. V was shortened by 1 base and J by 4 bases, with 10 bases between the two germline ends. CDR3 loop: CASSLTTVPDTQYF. The CDR3 nucleotides read TGTGCCAGCAGCTTGACGACAGTTCCAGATACGCAGTATTTT.

The genes are TRBV5-4 and TRBJ1-2; the D is unclear. This CDR3 is 13 amino acids long. The germline CDR1 and CDR2 sequences are SGHNT and YYREEE (reference sequence). Deletions cut 0 bases from V and 4 bases from J, with 7 bases between. Written as DNA, the CDR3 is TGTGCCAGCAGCTTGGACAGTTCCTATGGCTACACCTTC. It encodes CASSLDSSYGYTF.